The rows below give T cell receptor beta chains drawn from one sample of a study of blood T cell repertoires in COVID-19. Libraries were prepared by immunoSEQ multiplex PCR; TCRdb keeps only in-frame clonotypes and omits some of them. The sample includes hundreds of thousands of clones, roughly 89% of them seen just once. Input material: PBMCs or T cells enriched from blood (not recorded which). The receptors shown here come from a woman between 45 and 60 years old who had been exposed to COVID-19. Each CDR3 is given with its conserved first and last residue. A D gene is named only where the DNA matches it firmly. Where a row states a size, it is once, few, many or the class of an expanded clone; other rows omit it.

DNA	CDR3	V	J	size	D
TGTGCCTGGAGTCAAGCGGACGGGGGAAAACTGTTTTTT	CAWSQADGGKLFF	TRBV30	TRBJ1-4	NA	NA
TGTGCCAGCAGCCCACCCCGGACTAGCGGGGGGGCCGTATGGAATGAGCAGTTCTTC	CASSPPRTSGGAVWNEQFF	TRBV2	TRBJ2-1	NA	TRBD2
TGTGCCAGTACTCCTACGGGGGTTAAAGAGACCCAGTACTTC	CASTPTGVKETQYF	TRBV19	TRBJ2-5	NA	NA
TGTGCCAGCAGCCCGGGGGTAGGGCTGAACACCGGGGAGCTGTTTTTT	CASSPGVGLNTGELFF	TRBV7-8	TRBJ2-2	once	NA
TGCGCCAGCAGCTTGGGGGACAGGGGTGAAAAACTGTTTTTT	CASSLGDRGEKLFF	TRBV5-1	TRBJ1-4	once	TRBD1
TGTGCCAGCAGCTTATATACGGGACTAGGAGTCCACGAGCAGTACTTC	CASSLYTGLGVHEQYF	TRBV7-6	TRBJ2-7	few	TRBD2
TGTGCCAGCAGTTACGTCAGGGGCACCGGGGAGCTGTTTTTT	CASSYVRGTGELFF	TRBV6-5	TRBJ2-2	NA	NA
TGCAGCGTTCTGGGACTATTTCGTGGAGATACGCAGTATTTT	CSVLGLFRGDTQYF	TRBV29-1	TRBJ2-3	NA	TRBD2
TGTGCCACCAGTGATTATAAACAGGGGAACACCGGGGAGCTGTTTTTT	CATSDYKQGNTGELFF	TRBV24-1	TRBJ2-2	few	NA
TGTGCCAGCAGCCGGGACAGCCCCAATCAGCCCCAGCATTTT	CASSRDSPNQPQHF	TRBV7-2	TRBJ1-5	NA	TRBD1
TGTGCCAGCAGCACGACAGAGTCCTACTCCTACGAGCAGTACTTC	CASSTTESYSYEQYF	TRBV7-9	TRBJ2-7	NA	NA
TGTGCCACCCAGACTAGCGGGGGGGCCGAGACCCAGTACTTC	CATQTSGGAETQYF	TRBV6-5	TRBJ2-5	NA	TRBD2
TGTGCCACCCGCCACAGTCTGAACACTGAAGCTTTCTTT	CATRHSLNTEAFF	TRBV28	TRBJ1-1	NA	NA
TGTGCCAGCAGGAGTGAGACTGGAAACACCATATATTTT	CASRSETGNTIYF	TRBV2	TRBJ1-3	NA	NA
TGTGCCAGCAGCCCGACCGGGACAGGGACATATGGCTACACCTTC	CASSPTGTGTYGYTF	TRBV11-2	TRBJ1-2	few	TRBD1
TGTGCCAGCAAAAGCGGGGGGGCTGTGGATACGCAGTATTTT	CASKSGGAVDTQYF	TRBV28	TRBJ2-3	NA	TRBD2
TGCGCCAGCAGCTCGGGGACAGGGCGTACTCAAAGCTCTGGGGCCAACGTCCTGACTTTC	CASSSGTGRTQSSGANVLTF	TRBV5-1	TRBJ2-6	NA	TRBD1
TGTGCCAGCAGCTCCCGACTAGCGGGGGATACAGATACGCAGTATTTT	CASSSRLAGDTDTQYF	TRBV4-2	TRBJ2-3	NA	TRBD2
TGTGCCAGCACCGATAGGGGGGACAGGGTTAACACCGGGGAGCTGTTTTTT	CASTDRGDRVNTGELFF	TRBV28	TRBJ2-2	NA	TRBD1
TGTGCCACCAGTGATTTGCAAGGAGGAGTTGCGGGGGGCCGAAACAATGAGCAGTTCTTC	CATSDLQGGVAGGRNNEQFF	TRBV24-1	TRBJ2-1	NA	TRBD2
TGTGCCAGCAGCACACGACTAGCGGGGGGTCGCTCCTACAATGAGCAGTTCTTC	CASSTRLAGGRSYNEQFF	TRBV7-9	TRBJ2-1	NA	TRBD2
TGTGCCAGCAGCTTGGACAGGGGGCAGGCAGATACGCAGTATTTT	CASSLDRGQADTQYF	TRBV5-6	TRBJ2-3	NA	TRBD1
TGTGCCAGCAGCTTAGTCGCGGGCTACGAGCAGTACTTC	CASSLVAGYEQYF	TRBV7-9	TRBJ2-7	NA	NA
TGTGCCAGCAGCGGCGGAGCGGGGAGCTCCTACAATGAGCAGTTCTTC	CASSGGAGSSYNEQFF	TRBV9	TRBJ2-1	NA	TRBD2
TGTGCCAGTAGTATCGACAGGGGGATTGGCTACACCTTC	CASSIDRGIGYTF	TRBV19	TRBJ1-2	NA	TRBD1
TGTGCCAGCAGTGCGACTAGCGGGGTGGGGGAGACCCAGTACTTC	CASSATSGVGETQYF	TRBV2	TRBJ2-5	once	TRBD2
TGCGCCAGCAGCCAGGGATTAACCTATAATTCACCCCTCCACTTT	CASSQGLTYNSPLHF	TRBV5-1	TRBJ1-6	NA	NA
TGTGCCAGCAGCTTATCTGGAAGTTGGGCCGGGGGGATTTACGAGCAGTACTTC	CASSLSGSWAGGIYEQYF	TRBV7-2	TRBJ2-7	few	TRBD2
TGTGCCAGCAGCGCAGGGACAGCCAGTCTCGGGACCCAGTACTTC	CASSAGTASLGTQYF	TRBV5-8	TRBJ2-5	once	TRBD1
TGTGCCATCAGTCCCTCACAAAACACCGGGGAGCTGTTTTTT	CAISPSQNTGELFF	TRBV10-3	TRBJ2-2	NA	NA
TGTGCCAGCAGTTGGGGCGGGGGCGTCTACGAGCAGTACTTC	CASSWGGGVYEQYF	TRBV28	TRBJ2-7	NA	NA
TGTGCCAGCAGCTCGGACAGCTATGGCTACACCTTC	CASSSDSYGYTF	TRBV5-4	TRBJ1-2	NA	NA
TGTGCCAGCAGCCGTAACAGGGGAGTCGGTCTGGATGACTATGGCTACACCTTC	CASSRNRGVGLDDYGYTF	TRBV7-9	TRBJ1-2	NA	TRBD1
TGTGCCAGCAGCAAAGGGAATGACAGGGTGGGCAATCAGCCCCAGCATTTT	CASSKGNDRVGNQPQHF	TRBV21-1	TRBJ1-5	NA	NA
TGCGCCAGCAGCCGACCGGGACAGGGAACTAATGAAAAACTGTTTTTT	CASSRPGQGTNEKLFF	TRBV5-1	TRBJ1-4	NA	TRBD1
TGTGCCAGCAGTTTACCAGGAACACAGCAGTACTTC	CASSLPGTQQYF	TRBV28	TRBJ2-7	few	NA